This TCR beta chain was sequenced during a study of shared clonotypes between healthy human individuals. Overall study context: Each donor's CD8 memory used one plate, CD8 naive two, each CD4 subset three.

Regarding the study as a whole: Naive subsets tended to show greater estimated richness than memory subsets.

A note on this clone: The antigen is undetermined. At the DNA level, this CDR3 is encoded by other sequences in the same sample as well.

J lost 0 bases, V lost 5 bases, and 0 bases had no gene match. Germline V gives CDR1 SGHTA, CDR2 FQGNSA. This CDR3 contains 13 residues. Sequencing used immunoSEQ multiplex PCR; TCRdb keeps in-frame clones, though not all of them. The sample records roughly 2.6 million clones, around nine tenths being singletons. Those who donated, Caucasian adults without exception, all lived in Nashville, Tennessee. CD4+ cells were split into CD45RA+ naive and CD45RA-negative memory subsets. This TCR came from a man younger than 30 in good health. Sequenced: naive CD4+ T cells sorted from blood. Subset specified: CD45RA+ positively selected. The chain has TRBV7-2 and TRBJ1-1; 7 nucleotides line up with TRBD1. CDR3 region: CASSGQVNTEAFF. CDR3 in DNA: TGTGCCAGCAGCGGACAGGTGAACACTGAAGCTTTCTTT.